Presented here are 25 T cell receptor beta chains from one specimen sequenced in a study of shared clonotypes between healthy human individuals. Repertoires were generated with immunoSEQ multiplex PCR, while TCRdb's copy carries only in-frame clones and drops some. The table lists some 1.5 million clones, around 97% of them singletons. The specimen sequenced was naive CD4+ T cells sorted from blood. Subset meaning: CD45RA+ positively selected. These receptor sequences come from a man under 40 in good health.

This sequence joins TRBV5-4 and TRBJ2-7; 9 bases are a match to TRBD2. Per germline, CDR1 SGHNT and CDR2 YYREEE (reference sequence). With V trimmed by 4 bases and J by 2 bases, 10 bases remained unmatched. This CDR3 region has 16 residues. This CDR3 is CASSPAGLAGTYEQYF. The CDR3 DNA sequence: TGTGCCAGCAGCCCAGCCGGGCTAGCGGGGACCTACGAGCAGTACTTC.

The chain couples TRBV6-6 to TRBJ2-2; 8 nucleotides agree with TRBD2. Germline V gives CDR1 MNHNY, CDR2 SVGAGI (reference sequence). The CDR3 sequence is 16 residues long. V shed 2 bases, J shed 7 bases, and the junction held 9 bases outside the gene matches. The CDR3 sequence is CASSYGREGDNGELFF. The CDR3 region has the DNA TGTGCCAGCAGTTACGGCCGGGAGGGGGACAACGGGGAGCTGTTTTTT.

The chain's CDR3 is CASSPGTGIYGYTF. As DNA, the CDR3 is TGTGCCAGCAGCCCTGGGACAGGCATCTATGGCTACACCTTC. V and J are TRBV9 and TRBJ1-2; 8 bases match TRBD1. Germline lookup yields CDR1 SGDLS and CDR2 YYNGEE. The CDR3 extends over 14 amino acids. Unmatched junction bases numbered 6, after V lost 4 bases and J lost 4 bases.

V and J are TRBV15 and TRBJ2-1, with 7 bases identical to TRBD2. Germline values: CDR1 LNHNV, CDR2 YYDKDF (reference sequence). Trimming cost V 4 bases and J 7 bases; bases outside gene matches: 7. The CDR3 is 14 residues long. CDR3 protein: CATSNGGRANEQFF. In nucleotides, the CDR3 is TGTGCCACCAGCAATGGGGGGAGGGCTAATGAGCAGTTCTTC.

The gene calls are TRBV27 and TRBJ2-1; 10 bases align to TRBD2. Trimming cost V 1 base and J 10 bases; bases outside gene matches: 13. The CDR3 loop spans 17 amino acids. Germline assignment: CDR1 MNHEY and CDR2 SMNVEV (reference sequence). The CDR3 nucleotides are TGTGCCAGCAGTTTATTGCCTAGCGGGAGTGCGGCCCGGGAGCAGTTCTTC. It is translated as CASSLLPSGSAAREQFF.

The chain uses TRBV19 and TRBJ2-7; 7 bases are shared with TRBD2. V was pared by 8 bases and J by 2 bases, with 9 bases of the junction left unmatched. Germline V gene lookup returns CDR1 LNHDA and CDR2 SQIVND (reference sequence). The CDR3 is 14 amino acids. In DNA form, the CDR3 reads TGTGCCAGTCACTCTGCGGGAGTCGCCTACGAGCAGTACTTC. Protein sequence: CASHSAGVAYEQYF.

The chain recombines TRBV5-1 with TRBJ1-1; maybe TRBD1 (5 bases). The germline V gene encodes CDR1 SGHRS and CDR2 YFSETQ. V gave up 3 bases and J gave up 8 bases, with 14 bases separating them. The CDR3 covers 13 residues. As DNA, the CDR3 is TGCGCCAGCAGCTATAGACAGTCGGACGAAGCTTTCTTT. Translating it yields CASSYRQSDEAFF.

This clone was recorded once. The chain links TRBV19 to TRBJ2-7; 15 nucleotides align to TRBD2. From germline, CDR1 is LNHDA and CDR2 SQIVND (reference sequence). This CDR3 has 17 amino acids. V dropped 8 bases and J dropped 1; count of bases not matched to a gene: 9. CDR3 sequence reads: CASGPLGLAGGSYEQYF. CDR3 bases: TGTGCCAGTGGCCCGCTAGGACTAGCGGGAGGGTCCTACGAGCAGTACTTC.

The CDR3 DNA is TGCGCCAGCAGGAGAATAACCGGGGAAGAGACCCAGTACTTC. It yields the protein CASRRITGEETQYF. The chain links TRBV5-1 to TRBJ2-5; D is perhaps TRBD2 (5 bases). Germline loops: CDR1 SGHRS, CDR2 YFSETQ. Deletions cut 5 bases from V and 3 bases from J, with 14 bases between. The CDR3 extends over 14 amino acids.

The chain couples TRBV28 to TRBJ2-7, with 8 bases fitting TRBD2. V lost 5 bases, J lost 6 bases, and 15 bases stayed unmatched. Looked up from germline, CDR1 is MDHEN and CDR2 is SYDVKM. The CDR3 is made up of 16 amino acids. The CDR3 is CASSGEMGLVSLEQYF. The CDR3 nucleotides are TGTGCCAGCAGTGGAGAGATGGGACTAGTGAGTCTCGAGCAGTACTTC.

Concerning this clone: The sample contains more than one DNA sequence encoding this CDR3. The gene calls are TRBV7-9 and TRBJ2-5; TRBD2 aligns across 11 bases. Germline assignment: CDR1 SEHNR and CDR2 FQNEAQ (reference sequence). V lost 2 bases and J lost 4; bases outside the gene matches: 3. There are 15 residues in the CDR3. The CDR3 DNA is TGTGCCAGCAGCTTACTAGCGGGAGGAGGAGAGACCCAGTACTTC. Its protein product is CASSLLAGGGETQYF.

V and J are TRBV28 and TRBJ1-2; D uncertain. Trimming pared 2 bases from V and 2 bases from J, leaving 3 bases between. The CDR3 sequence is 12 residues long. Germline values: CDR1 MDHEN, CDR2 SYDVKM. This CDR3 reads CASSLQNYGYTF. For the CDR3, the DNA is TGTGCCAGCAGTTTACAAAACTATGGCTACACCTTC.

This clone is a singleton in its sample. The chain combines TRBV28 with TRBJ1-5, with 7 nucleotides matching TRBD1. This CDR3 spans 14 amino acids. CDR1 and CDR2 (germline): MDHEN, SYDVKM. The CDR3 is CAVQGPRKNQPQHF. CDR3 DNA sequence: TGTGCTGTACAGGGGCCAAGAAAGAATCAGCCCCAGCATTTT.

The chain links TRBV5-6 to TRBJ2-3; either TRBD1 or TRBD2 may fit D (5 bases each). The germline gives CDR1 SGHDT, CDR2 YYEEEE. Trimming pared 4 bases from V and 4 bases from J, leaving 10 bases between. The CDR3 is 13 residues long. The chain's CDR3 is CASSGRGADTQYF. CDR3 bases: TGTGCCAGCAGCGGGCGAGGGGCAGATACGCAGTATTTT.

This rearrangement joins TRBV2 to TRBJ1-5; D is undetermined. Germline CDR1 is SNHLY and CDR2 is FYNNEI. The length of the CDR3 is 14 residues. V dropped 5 bases and J dropped 5 bases, with 13 bases sitting between them. Written as DNA, the CDR3 is TGTGCCAGCAGTCCACCAGGAGACCATCAGCCCCAGCATTTT. Translation: CASSPPGDHQPQHF.

With regard to this clone: Sequence at one end of the junction differs from germline and may be a read error. The identical CDR3 is also encoded by other nucleotide sequences in the sample. The chain links TRBV2 to TRBJ2-7; D not certain. The CDR3 spans 13 residues. The germline CDR1 and CDR2 sequences are SNHLY and FYNNEI. Written as DNA, the CDR3 is TGTGCCAGCAGCGAAGGGTCTGCCTACGAGCAGTACTTC. This encodes CASSEGSAYEQYF.

The rearrangement joins TRBV30 to TRBJ2-1; D gene uncertain. Between the trimmed V and J ends, which lost 0 bases and 5 bases, there was a span of 17 bases. Germline V lookup: CDR1 GTSNPN, CDR2 SVGIG (reference sequence). This CDR3 spans 16 amino acids. CDR3 in DNA: TGTGCCTGGAGTGTGTGGTCTGGTAATGGGAACAATGAGCAGTTCTTC. Protein: CAWSVWSGNGNNEQFF. Full variable domain (rest looked up from reference TRBV30 and TRBJ2-1): SQTIHQWPATLVQPVGSPLSLECTVEGTSNPNLYWYRQAAGRGLQLLFYSVGIGQISSEVPQNLSASRPQDRQFILSSKKLLLSDSGFYLCAWSVWSGNGNNEQFFGPGTRLTVL.

V gene TRBV7-9 combines with J gene TRBJ2-1; TRBD2 matches 8 bases. CDR1 is SEHNR and CDR2 is FQNEAQ in the germline V gene (reference sequence). The CDR3 has 17 residues. Unmatched junction bases numbered 9, after V lost 5 bases and J lost 0 bases. CDR3 residues: CASSRHSGASSYNEQFF. The CDR3 region has the DNA TGTGCCAGCAGCCGACATAGCGGGGCCAGCTCCTACAATGAGCAGTTCTTC.

J is TRBJ2-1 and V is TRBV11-2; D perhaps matches TRBD1 (5 bases). CDR1 is SGHAT, CDR2 FQNNGV, per germline. V lost 0 bases and J lost 2, with 11 bases in between. This CDR3 has 16 residues. CDR3 bases: TGTGCCAGCAGCTTAGAGGGGCGGCCTACCTACAATGAGCAGTTCTTC. It yields the protein CASSLEGRPTYNEQFF.

The chain combines TRBV19 with TRBJ2-1, with 8 bases matching TRBD1. Per the germline V gene, CDR1 is LNHDA and CDR2 is SQIVND (reference sequence). The CDR3 covers 16 residues. V shed 5 bases and J 6 bases; nucleotides not matched to a gene: 12. This chain's CDR3 is CASSGFQGAWINEQFF. In DNA, the CDR3 is TGTGCCAGTAGTGGTTTCCAGGGGGCCTGGATCAATGAGCAGTTCTTC.

The CDR3 nucleotides are TGTGCCAGCAGCTTAGATAGCGGCCCGAACACCGGGGAGCTGTTTTTT. It encodes CASSLDSGPNTGELFF. The chain is built from TRBV7-2 and TRBJ2-2, with D maybe TRBD2 (6 bases). There are 16 residues in the CDR3. V was clipped by 1 base and J by 0 bases, with 9 bases between them. Germline lookup yields CDR1 SGHTA and CDR2 FQGNSA.

This chain uses TRBV9 with TRBJ1-2; 7 positions agree with TRBD1. CDR3 size: 18 residues. CDR1 is SGDLS, CDR2 YYNGEE, per germline. J was trimmed by 7 bases and V by 3 bases; bases with no gene match: 21. The CDR3, as DNA: TGTGCCAGCAGCGCCGTACCGACAGGGACTCTCGGGGATGGTGGCTACACCTTC. Encoded protein: CASSAVPTGTLGDGGYTF.

This rearrangement joins TRBV29-1 to TRBJ1-1; D may be TRBD1 (5 bases). The CDR3 sequence is 14 residues long. Germline V gene lookup returns CDR1 SQVTM and CDR2 ANQGSEA. Trimming took off 1 base at V and 3 bases at J, with 12 bases between the two ends. CDR3 nucleotides: TGCAGCGTTGAAGGCGGGGCGGGATACACTGAAGCTTTCTTT. This gives the protein CSVEGGAGYTEAFF.

This sequence joins TRBV10-3 and TRBJ2-7; D gene uncertain. Deletions cut 5 bases from V and 3 bases from J, with 17 bases between. The germline CDR1 and CDR2 sequences are ENHRY and SYGVKD. The CDR3 consists of 15 residues. The CDR3 loop is CAISLNRAVNYEQYF. CDR3 sequence (DNA): TGTGCCATCAGTCTTAACCGGGCCGTGAACTACGAGCAGTACTTC.

The chain combines TRBV30 with TRBJ1-2; no firm D call. Germline lookup yields CDR1 GTSNPN and CDR2 SVGIG (reference sequence). The CDR3 spans 13 residues. V lost 0 bases, J lost 5 bases, and 10 bases lay in between. The CDR3, as DNA: TGTGCCTGGAGTGTAGCGACGGTGTATGGCTACACCTTC. It is translated as CAWSVATVYGYTF. Full variable domain (rest looked up from reference TRBV30 and TRBJ1-2): SQTIHQWPATLVQPVGSPLSLECTVEGTSNPNLYWYRQAAGRGLQLLFYSVGIGQISSEVPQNLSASRPQDRQFILSSKKLLLSDSGFYLCAWSVATVYGYTFGSGTRLTVV.